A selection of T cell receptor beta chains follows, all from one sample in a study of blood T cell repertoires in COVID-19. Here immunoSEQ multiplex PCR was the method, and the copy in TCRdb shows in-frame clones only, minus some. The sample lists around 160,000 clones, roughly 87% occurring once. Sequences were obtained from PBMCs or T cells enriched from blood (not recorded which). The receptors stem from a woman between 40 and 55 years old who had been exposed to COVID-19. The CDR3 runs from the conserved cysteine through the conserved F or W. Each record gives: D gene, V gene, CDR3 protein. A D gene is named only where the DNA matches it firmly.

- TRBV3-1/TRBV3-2 CASSQYRDEQYF
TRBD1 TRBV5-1 CASSVDRANYGYTF
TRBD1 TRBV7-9 CASSAPGTGGYEQYF
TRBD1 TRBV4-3 CASSQGFAGTGPTEAFF
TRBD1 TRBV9 CASSSRWGQGADIQYF
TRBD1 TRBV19 CASRTGTVNYF
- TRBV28 CASSLRASEQYF
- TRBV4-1 CASSQAGGDGYTF
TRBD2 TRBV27 CASSLRRGGSPIYEQYF
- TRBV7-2 CASSADSQQNTEAFF
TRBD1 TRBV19 CASSIITQQGRPQHF
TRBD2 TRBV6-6 CASSYSPSGSTEQYF
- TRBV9 CASTRGNTIYF
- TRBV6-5 CASSYSKGSPLHF
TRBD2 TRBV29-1 CSVGGYDEQFF
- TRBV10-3 CAISEFQGRDEQFF
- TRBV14 CASSQEWRPWPFF
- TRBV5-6 CASSLWGGGYTF
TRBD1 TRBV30 CAWRPGQGGSQPQHF